Each of the 11 T cell receptor beta chains below was sequenced from the same sample in a study of neurological immune-mediated disorders. Each CDR3 protein gets one entry after TCRdb re-called the 5' RACE reads with MiXCR. The sample lists about 59,000 distinct CDR3 sequences; 3% to 4.5% were seen once. The material sequenced was PBMCs. The receptors stem from a woman aged 25 to 45 with multiple sclerosis.

Points on this clonotype: Likely a read error: the CDR3 ends without its conserved phenylalanine or tryptophan. The gene calls are TRBV6-6 and TRBJ2-5; D gene ambiguous. The ends were cut back, 5 bases at V and 5 bases at J, with 12 bases in the middle. The CDR3 is made up of 13 amino acids. CDR1 is MNHNY, CDR2 SVGAGI, per germline (reference sequence). CDR3 amino acids: CASSHGSRETQYV. In DNA form, the CDR3 reads TGTGCCAGCAGTCACGGGTCTCGGGAGACCCAGTACGTC.

This clonotype was recorded at least ten times. The chain carries TRBV12-3 or TRBV12-4 and TRBJ1-4; the D is unclear. V gave up 2 bases and J gave up 7 bases, with 11 bases separating them. The CDR3 sequence is 14 residues long. The CDR3 DNA follows: TGTGCCAGCAGTTTATGGGGTACCGGTGAAAAACTGTTTTTT. Translation gives CASSLWGTGEKLFF.

This clonotype was counted between two and nine times. A clone one base away is much larger, so this may be a read error. The rearrangement uses TRBV5-1 and TRBJ1-1, with D maybe TRBD1 (5 bases). Per the germline V gene, CDR1 is SGHRS and CDR2 is YFSETQ. The V and J ends lost 0 bases and 2 bases respectively, with 11 bases between them. There are 15 residues in the CDR3. In DNA form, the CDR3 reads TGCGCCAGCAGCTTGGTTGGGGGTACTAACACTGAAGCTTTCTTT. Translating it yields CASSLVGGTNTEAFF.

This clonotype was found many times. This rearrangement joins TRBV20-1 to TRBJ1-1; D is unclear. Germline V gene data show CDR1 as DFQATT and CDR2 as SNEGSKA (reference sequence). There are 13 residues in the CDR3. With 6 bases removed from V and 3 bases from J, the gap between germline ends came to 14 bases. The CDR3 reads CSAPPEGHTEAFF. The CDR3 nucleotides are TGCAGTGCCCCCCCCGAGGGCCACACTGAAGCTTTCTTT.

This clonotype was seen a few times. Being one base from a much bigger clone, this may be a read error. CDR3 loop: CASSLGSDQPQHF. The CDR3 DNA reads TGTGCCAGCAGCTTAGGAAGCGATCAGCCCCAGCATTTT. This chain joins TRBV7-2 and TRBJ1-5, with D uncertain. The CDR3 extends over 13 amino acids. CDR1 SGHTA and CDR2 FQGNSA come from the germline V gene. V shed 1 base and J shed 5 bases, with 6 bases lying between them.

In this sample, this clonotype turned up many times. J is TRBJ2-1 and V is TRBV9, with TRBD2 matching over 10 bases. Trimming cost V 0 bases and J 6 bases; bases outside gene matches: 9. The germline V gene has CDR1 SGDLS and CDR2 YYNGEE. This CDR3 comprises 17 residues. The CDR3 reads CASSVGSGGAMGNEQFF. CDR3 bases: TGTGCCAGCAGCGTAGGAAGCGGGGGGGCGATGGGCAATGAGCAGTTCTTC. The whole variable domain, filled in from reference TRBV9 and TRBJ2-1, reads DSGVTQTPKHLITATGQRVTLRCSPRSGDLSVYWYQQSLDQGLQFLIQYYNGEERAKGNILERFSAQQFPDLHSELNLSSLELGDSALYFCASSVGSGGAMGNEQFFGPGTRLTVL.

The table lists this clonotype with many counts. V and J are TRBV20-1 and TRBJ1-6, with no clear D. The CDR3 covers 12 residues. Trimming stripped 0 bases from V and 7 bases from J, with 4 bases between. Germline V gene data show CDR1 as DFQATT and CDR2 as SNEGSKA (reference sequence). CDR3 coding DNA: TGCAGTGCTAGAGACCCGAATTCACCCCTCCACTTT. This gives the protein CSARDPNSPLHF.

This clonotype was seen at least ten times. The chain carries TRBV5-5 and TRBJ1-5; 8 bases align to TRBD1. Germline-derived CDR1 and CDR2 are SGHKS and YYEKEE (reference sequence). V lost 5 bases and J lost 4; bases outside the gene matches: 14. This CDR3 is built from 17 residues. The CDR3, as DNA: TGTGCCAGCAGTTATGGACAGGGAGGAAGCCGTAATCAGCCCCAGCATTTT. It encodes CASSYGQGGSRNQPQHF.

This clonotype has ten or more counts. The J gene is TRBJ1-2, the V gene TRBV3-1; 7 bases fit TRBD1. The CDR3 runs 14 residues. Germline trimming cut 0 bases from V and 6 bases from J; bases unmatched to any gene: 4. Germline CDR1 and CDR2: LGHDT and YNNKEL (reference sequence). The CDR3 sequence: CASSQDRGGDGYTF. The DNA of the CDR3 is TGTGCCAGCAGCCAAGACAGGGGGGGCGATGGCTACACCTTC.

This clonotype was observed a few times. This may stem from a read error, because a much larger clone lies one nucleotide away. This sequence joins TRBV6-5 and TRBJ2-7; D may be TRBD1 (6 bases). The CDR3 runs to 12 residues. Germline V CDR1 and CDR2: MNHEY, SVGAGI. Trimming cost V 6 bases and J 7 bases, with 13 bases left between them. For the CDR3, the DNA is TGTGCCAGCAGGGCACAGGGCGAAGAGCAGTACTTC. As protein: CASRAQGEEQYF.

This clonotype was recorded at least ten times. The rearrangement uses TRBV3-1 and TRBJ1-3; D is undetermined. CDR1 is LGHDT, CDR2 YNNKEL, per germline (reference sequence). Trimming removed 1 base from V and 4 bases from J, with 8 bases in between. The CDR3 has 14 amino acids. The DNA of the CDR3 is TGTGCCAGCAGCCAAGGGTCCTCCGGAAACACCATATATTTT. This translates into CASSQGSSGNTIYF.